This TCR beta chain was documented in a study of cytomegalovirus exposure and HLA in healthy donors. As regards this clone: The antigen is not known.

The CDR3 has 13 amino acids. CDR1 is SGHDT and CDR2 is YYEEEE in the germline V gene. Unmatched junction bases numbered 5, after V lost 4 bases and J lost 6 bases. Some clones are missing from TCRdb's copy, which holds only in-frame ones; the method was immunoSEQ multiplex PCR. The sample contains about 64,000 clones, roughly 94% of which appear only once. Study-level points and caveats: In vitro checks showed that three CMV-associated chains really do target CMV antigens. According to the study, about 180 TCR beta chains were cytomegalovirus-associated. In the 120 or so validation repertoires, around 95% of cluster scores exceeded 0, per a later analysis.

A roughly 120-subject validation cohort, separate from the roughly 670-subject first cohort, supplied the donors. The gene calls are TRBV5-6 and TRBJ1-2, with 8 nucleotides matching TRBD1. This TCR derives from a woman aged 18-29 years in good health and CMV-seropositive. The sequenced sample consisted of PBMCs. As DNA, the CDR3 is TGTGCCAGCAGCCCGACAGGGGCCAATGGCTACACCTTC. It encodes CASSPTGANGYTF. Drawing the rest from reference TRBV5-6 and TRBJ1-2, the complete variable domain is DAGVTQSPTHLIKTRGQQVTLRCSPKSGHDTVSWYQQALGQGPQFIFQYYEEEERQRGNFPDRFSGHQFPNYSSELNVNALLLGDSALYLCASSPTGANGYTFGSGTRLTVV.